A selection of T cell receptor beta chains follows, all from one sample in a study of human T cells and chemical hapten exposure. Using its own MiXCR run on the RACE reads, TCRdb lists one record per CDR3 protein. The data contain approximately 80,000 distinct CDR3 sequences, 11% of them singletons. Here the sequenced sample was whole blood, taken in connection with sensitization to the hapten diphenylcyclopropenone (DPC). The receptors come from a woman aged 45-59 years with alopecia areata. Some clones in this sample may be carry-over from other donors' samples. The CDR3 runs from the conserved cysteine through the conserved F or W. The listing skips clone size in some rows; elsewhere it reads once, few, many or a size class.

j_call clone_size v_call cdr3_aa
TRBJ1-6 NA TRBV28 CASGAREPLHF
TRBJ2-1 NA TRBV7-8 CASSLGGPNEQFF
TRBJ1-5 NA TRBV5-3 CARSPRLPRGEGNQPQHF
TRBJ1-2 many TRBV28 CASRAGTGSGYTF
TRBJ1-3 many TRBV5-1 CASSLGSSGNTIYF
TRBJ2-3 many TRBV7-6 CASSQRRTDTQYF
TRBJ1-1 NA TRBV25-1 CASSGRGQRGTEAFF
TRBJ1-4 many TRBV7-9 CASSQLTTNEKLFF
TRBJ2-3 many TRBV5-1 CASRLAGADTQYF
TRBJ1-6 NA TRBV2 CASSVRALDSPLHF
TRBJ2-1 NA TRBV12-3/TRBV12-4 CASTMIRDEQFF
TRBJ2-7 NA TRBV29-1 CGVAGTGGRQYF
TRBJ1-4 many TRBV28 CASSHGRANEKLFF
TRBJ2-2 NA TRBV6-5 CASSWTSGYANTGELFF
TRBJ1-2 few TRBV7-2 CASSLGASPGGYTF
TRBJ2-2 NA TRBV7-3 CASSPLGGRATGELFF
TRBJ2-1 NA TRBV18 CASSPPGSVSNEQFF
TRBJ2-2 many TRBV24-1 CATSDLWGGELFF
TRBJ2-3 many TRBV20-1 CSASTAPASTDTQYF
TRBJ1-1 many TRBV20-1 CSAQGPLLNTEAFF
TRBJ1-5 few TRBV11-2 CASSLGRVESQHF
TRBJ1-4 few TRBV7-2 CASSRQGAGEKLFF
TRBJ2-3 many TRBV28 CASSSPHEADTDTQYF
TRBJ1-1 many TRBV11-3 CASSLRGVATEAFF
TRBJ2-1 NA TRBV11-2 CASSQVGSRSSYNEQFF
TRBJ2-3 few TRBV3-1 CASRPRLAGGSTDTQYF
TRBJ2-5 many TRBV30 CAWSGTSGRGETQYF
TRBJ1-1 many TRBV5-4 CASSLKGGGTEAFF
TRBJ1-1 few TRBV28 CASSLSGTRLSRKNTEAFF
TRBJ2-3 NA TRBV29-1 CSGGLAGQRDTQYF
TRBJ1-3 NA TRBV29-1 CSVEDWQGAGNTIYF
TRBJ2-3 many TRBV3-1 CASSRQTDTQYF
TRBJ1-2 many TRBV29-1 CSVEGGFYGYTF
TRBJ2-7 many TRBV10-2 CASRWGREYEQYF
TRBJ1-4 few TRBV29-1 CSASGPYNEKLFF
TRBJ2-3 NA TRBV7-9 CASSSIPLKGTDTQYF
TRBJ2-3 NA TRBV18 CASSQTSSTDTQYF
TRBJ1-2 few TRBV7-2 CASSFTGSYGYTF
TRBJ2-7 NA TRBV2 CASRGQGTYEQYF
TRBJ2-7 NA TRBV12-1 CASSLGAGEFHEQYF
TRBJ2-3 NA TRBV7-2 CASSNSVRAPDTQYF
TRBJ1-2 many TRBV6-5 CASSSRTGNYGYTF
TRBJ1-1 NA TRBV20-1 CSAPQGTEAFF
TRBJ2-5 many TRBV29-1 CSAGTGKETQYF
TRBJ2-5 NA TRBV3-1 CASSQEKGLAGRETQYF
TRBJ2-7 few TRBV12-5 CASGTLAPTTRKYF
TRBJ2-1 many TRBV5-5 CASSPNRLPWGNEQFF
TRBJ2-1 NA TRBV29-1 CSVGPSGTEQFF
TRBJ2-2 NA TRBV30 CAWRPGLGIGNTGELFF
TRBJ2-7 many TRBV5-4 CASSLELAGAEQYF
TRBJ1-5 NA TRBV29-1 CSVVGGDNQPQHF
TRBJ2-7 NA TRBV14 CASSTLGYEQYF
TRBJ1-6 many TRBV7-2 CASSLSLAVSSYNSPLHF
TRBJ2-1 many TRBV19 CASSIARGLASEQFF
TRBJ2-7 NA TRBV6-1 CASSPTDYEQYF